A selection of T cell receptor beta chains follows, all from one sample in a study of blood T cell repertoires in COVID-19. Repertoires were generated with immunoSEQ multiplex PCR, while TCRdb's copy carries only in-frame clones and drops some. The profile covers 95,000 or so clones, with 79% appearing a single time and 15% to 20% taken by the ten largest. What was sequenced was peripheral blood. The receptor set was obtained from a woman older than 75 with active or convalescent COVID-19. CDR3s include the opening cysteine and the closing phenylalanine or tryptophan. D genes are given only for firm matches. Clone size is not always given. Where it is, it says once, few, many or a class for expanded clones.

TRBJ1-5 TRBD1 TRBV28 NA TGTGCCAGCGTGGGACAGGGGGTACAGCCCCAGCATTTT CASVGQGVQPQHF
TRBJ1-2 NA TRBV4-2 NA TGTGCCAGCTCGGTATTGACTTCCGCCTACGGTGACTATGGCTACACCTTC CASSVLTSAYGDYGYTF
TRBJ1-2 NA TRBV5-4 NA TGTGCCAGCAGCTTCGACAGTAACTATGGCTACACCTTC CASSFDSNYGYTF
TRBJ2-3 TRBD2 TRBV5-6 NA TGTGCCAGCAGCTTTTACAGGGAAGGGACTAGAACAGATACGCAGTATTTT CASSFYREGTRTDTQYF
TRBJ1-1 NA TRBV28 NA TGTGCCAGCAGCTCCGGTTGGTCGAACACTGAAGCTTTCTTT CASSSGWSNTEAFF
TRBJ1-1 TRBD1 TRBV19 once TGTGCCAGTAGTTCCGGACAGGGGAGGGTGGAGGCGGAAGCTTTCTTT CASSSGQGRVEAEAFF
TRBJ2-7 NA TRBV5-4 few TGTGCCAGCAGCCCCGAACTGCCGTACCACGAGCAGTACTTC CASSPELPYHEQYF
TRBJ2-3 TRBD2 TRBV10-3 NA TGTGCCATCAGTGAGTCGGGAACTAGCGGGTTCACAGATACGCAGTATTTT CAISESGTSGFTDTQYF
TRBJ2-5 NA TRBV24-1 NA TGTGCCACCGGTATAGAGGGCCAAGAGACCCAGTACTTC CATGIEGQETQYF
TRBJ2-3 TRBD2 TRBV24-1 NA TGTGCCACCAGTGATGCGGGGGGCGGGACAGATACGCAGTATTTT CATSDAGGGTDTQYF
TRBJ2-7 TRBD1 TRBV30 NA TGTGCCTGGAGACAGGGGTACGAGCAGTACTTC CAWRQGYEQYF
TRBJ2-7 TRBD2 TRBV5-1 once TGTGCCAGCAGCATCGGGACTAGCCTTACTTACGAGCAGTACTTC CASSIGTSLTYEQYF
TRBJ2-1 TRBD2 TRBV9 NA TGTGCCAGCAGCGCACTAGCGGCCTACAATGAGCAGTTCTTC CASSALAAYNEQFF
TRBJ1-1 NA TRBV7-2 once TGTGCCAGCAGCCCTGCGGGGGTGAACACTGAAGCTTTCTTT CASSPAGVNTEAFF
TRBJ1-2 NA TRBV10-3 few TGTGCCATCACCCCCACAGGGACCACTAACTATGGCTACACCTTC CAITPTGTTNYGYTF
TRBJ2-3 TRBD1 TRBV28 NA TGTGCCAGCAGCCACAGGGGGAGGACAGATACGCAGTATTTT CASSHRGRTDTQYF
TRBJ2-2 TRBD2 TRBV11-2 NA TGTGCCAGCAGCGGGTTGCTAGCGGGAGTGGGCGGGGAGCTGTTTTTT CASSGLLAGVGGELFF
TRBJ2-1 TRBD2 TRBV28 once TGTGCCAGCAGTTTGGGACTACCCAATGAGCAGTTCTTC CASSLGLPNEQFF
TRBJ2-6 NA TRBV15 NA TGTGCCACCAGCCCGAGGCTCTCTGGGGCCAACGTCCTGACTTTC CATSPRLSGANVLTF
TRBJ1-6 NA TRBV5-1 few TGTGCCAGCAGCTTGCCAGGGAATTCACCCCTCCACTTT CASSLPGNSPLHF